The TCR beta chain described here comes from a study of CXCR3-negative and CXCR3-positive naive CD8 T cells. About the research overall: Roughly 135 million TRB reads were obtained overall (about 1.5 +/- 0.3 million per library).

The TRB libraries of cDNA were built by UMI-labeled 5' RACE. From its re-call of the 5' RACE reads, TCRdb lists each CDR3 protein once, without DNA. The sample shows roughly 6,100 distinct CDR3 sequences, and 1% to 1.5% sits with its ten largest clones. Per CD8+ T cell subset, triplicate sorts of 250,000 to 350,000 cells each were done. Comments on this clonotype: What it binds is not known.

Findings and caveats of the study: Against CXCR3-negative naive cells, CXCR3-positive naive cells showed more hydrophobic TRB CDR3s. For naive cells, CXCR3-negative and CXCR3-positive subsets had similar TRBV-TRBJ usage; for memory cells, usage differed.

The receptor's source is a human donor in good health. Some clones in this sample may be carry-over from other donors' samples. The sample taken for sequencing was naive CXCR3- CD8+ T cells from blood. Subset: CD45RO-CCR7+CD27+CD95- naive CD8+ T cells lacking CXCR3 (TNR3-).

The CDR3: CTSSSAEAKNIPYF. This chain uses TRBV7-8 with TRBJ2-4. The CDR3 runs to 14 residues. Germline loops: CDR1 SGHVS, CDR2 FQNEAQ.